Listed below are T cell receptor beta chains from one sample, sequenced in a study of blood T cell repertoires in COVID-19. Clones were read by immunoSEQ multiplex PCR, and TCRdb kept only the in-frame ones, dropping some. The profile shows fewer than 80,000 clones, about nine tenths of them singletons. Sequenced material: peripheral blood. These receptors were collected from a human donor in a cohort sampled during active COVID-19. Both conserved end residues are part of each CDR3.

j_call: TRBJ1-5; v_call: TRBV2; cdr3_aa: CASSEEGWPQHF
j_call: TRBJ1-3; v_call: TRBV2; cdr3_aa: CASSEGRGNSGNTIYF
j_call: TRBJ1-2; v_call: TRBV5-1; cdr3_aa: CASSFAGQGPGGYTF
j_call: TRBJ1-3; v_call: TRBV6-2/TRBV6-3; cdr3_aa: CASSPSGNTIYF
j_call: TRBJ2-1; v_call: TRBV9; cdr3_aa: CASSVAPLRGGYNEQFF
j_call: TRBJ2-2; v_call: TRBV27; cdr3_aa: CASSWGAGELFF
j_call: TRBJ1-1; v_call: TRBV5-6; cdr3_aa: CASSLRGGIEAFF
j_call: TRBJ2-7; v_call: TRBV20-1; cdr3_aa: CSASQADYEQYF
j_call: TRBJ1-2; v_call: TRBV29-1; cdr3_aa: CSPEPRAGGYTF
j_call: TRBJ2-3; v_call: TRBV3-1/TRBV3-2; cdr3_aa: CASSQVGLLAGVTDTQYF
j_call: TRBJ1-5; v_call: TRBV30; cdr3_aa: CAWSPLGGGYSNQPQHF
j_call: TRBJ1-1; v_call: TRBV5-1; cdr3_aa: CASSLEAVNTEAFF
j_call: TRBJ2-7; v_call: TRBV21-1; cdr3_aa: CASSGEGGSYEQYF
j_call: TRBJ2-3; v_call: TRBV2; cdr3_aa: CASSVEGPPDTQYF
j_call: TRBJ2-7; v_call: TRBV24-1; cdr3_aa: CATSLRGTYEQYF
j_call: TRBJ2-7; v_call: TRBV25-1; cdr3_aa: CASAKTGHEQYF
j_call: TRBJ2-1; v_call: TRBV3-1/TRBV3-2; cdr3_aa: CASSQVMLAGNEQFF
j_call: TRBJ2-3; v_call: TRBV2; cdr3_aa: CASSATSGSRWDTQYF
j_call: TRBJ2-7; v_call: TRBV10-3; cdr3_aa: CAISDGGSTYEQYF
j_call: TRBJ2-7; v_call: TRBV4-1; cdr3_aa: CASSPRGAQYEQYF
j_call: TRBJ1-2; v_call: TRBV5-5; cdr3_aa: CASSLYQTGDGYTF
j_call: TRBJ2-4; v_call: TRBV15; cdr3_aa: CATSRDGGGLKNIQYF
j_call: TRBJ1-2; v_call: TRBV3-1/TRBV3-2; cdr3_aa: CASSQDLGAYGYTF